Listed below are T cell receptor beta chains from one sample, sequenced in a study of blood T cell repertoires in COVID-19. The assay was immunoSEQ multiplex PCR, and TCRdb's table has in-frame clones only and misses some. The sample contains about 270,000 clones, approximately 86% of which appear only once. Sequencing was done on a sample of peripheral blood. The receptors were sampled from a woman aged 70 to 79 with COVID-19, enrolled during active disease. CDR3s include the opening cysteine and the closing phenylalanine or tryptophan. The D gene is left open where the match is weak. The size entry is marked missing in some rows and otherwise reads once, few, many or a size class.

V,J,size,D,CDR3,DNA
TRBV5-4,TRBJ2-1,-,TRBD2,CASSLAMGGWSEQFF,TGTGCCAGCAGCTTGGCGATGGGAGGGTGGAGTGAGCAGTTCTTC
TRBV7-2,TRBJ2-1,-,TRBD1,CASSSGQGSYNEQFF,TGTGCCAGCAGCTCCGGACAGGGCTCCTACAATGAGCAGTTCTTC
TRBV28,TRBJ1-2,-,-,CASSSHGGGYGYTF,TGTGCCAGCAGTTCCCACGGGGGAGGGTATGGCTACACCTTC
TRBV5-8,TRBJ1-2,-,-,CASSLEGGTAYGYTF,TGTGCCAGCAGCTTGGAGGGAGGGACGGCCTATGGCTACACCTTC
TRBV7-8,TRBJ1-1,-,-,CASSSGKNTEAFF,TGTGCCAGCAGCTCGGGGAAGAACACTGAAGCTTTCTTT
TRBV5-1,TRBJ1-1,-,TRBD1,CASSPYSPGTGVAEAFF,TGCGCCAGCAGCCCCTACTCTCCCGGGACAGGGGTCGCTGAAGCTTTCTTT
TRBV28,TRBJ1-4,-,-,CASSPSLAEKLFF,TGTGCCAGCAGTCCCTCCTTAGCTGAAAAACTGTTTTTT
TRBV9,TRBJ2-1,-,TRBD2,CASSVYGGANNEQFF,TGTGCCAGCAGCGTATACGGGGGGGCGAACAATGAGCAGTTCTTC
TRBV5-4,TRBJ1-2,-,-,CASSLYRAYGYTF,TGTGCCAGCAGCTTATACAGGGCTTATGGCTACACCTTC
TRBV18,TRBJ2-7,-,-,CASSPYRSYEQYF,TGTGCCAGCTCACCTTACAGGAGCTACGAGCAGTACTTC
TRBV27,TRBJ2-3,-,-,CASSLQDRSTDTQYF,TGTGCCAGCAGTTTACAAGACAGGAGCACAGATACGCAGTATTTT
TRBV3-1/TRBV3-2,TRBJ2-3,-,TRBD2,CASTTRLAGGTDTQYF,TGTGCCAGCACCACACGACTAGCGGGGGGCACAGATACGCAGTATTTT
TRBV11-2,TRBJ2-7,-,-,CASSLSSTPEQYF,TGTGCCAGCAGCTTATCGTCGACTCCCGAGCAGTACTTC
TRBV28,TRBJ2-7,-,TRBD2,CASSTSGGSYEQYF,TGTGCCAGCAGTACTAGCGGGGGGTCGTACGAGCAGTACTTC
TRBV6-6,TRBJ1-2,-,TRBD1,CASSFGQGGPSYGYTF,TGTGCCAGCAGTTTTGGCCAAGGGGGCCCGAGTTATGGCTACACCTTC
TRBV11-3,TRBJ2-5,-,TRBD2,CASSLGGKETQYF,TGTGCCAGCAGCTTGGGAGGGAAAGAGACCCAGTACTTC
TRBV5-1,TRBJ2-1,-,TRBD1,CASSFQGAPNEQFF,TGCGCCAGCAGCTTTCAGGGGGCGCCAAATGAGCAGTTCTTC
TRBV2,TRBJ2-3,-,-,CASSGSGISTDTQYF,TGTGCCAGCAGTGGGTCAGGGATAAGCACAGATACGCAGTATTTT
TRBV19,TRBJ1-1,-,-,CASSSYGERTEAFF,TGTGCCAGTAGCAGTTACGGGGAGAGGACTGAAGCTTTCTTT
TRBV5-6,TRBJ2-1,-,TRBD1,CASSLGQGFNEQFF,TGTGCCAGCAGCCTGGGACAGGGATTCAATGAGCAGTTCTTC
TRBV4-2,TRBJ2-7,few,TRBD2,CASSQESLLAGGSYEQYF,TGTGCCAGCAGCCAAGAATCTCTCCTAGCGGGGGGTTCCTACGAGCAGTACTTC
TRBV7-2,TRBJ1-5,-,TRBD1,CASSFGTGYQPQHF,TGTGCCAGCAGCTTCGGGACAGGGTACCAGCCCCAGCATTTT
TRBV21-1,TRBJ1-6,-,-,CASSKEGPQGLARGF,TGTGCCAGCAGCAAAGAAGGGCCACAGGGGCTCGCCCGCGGATTT
TRBV28,TRBJ1-2,-,TRBD1,CASSQAQGRNYGYTF,TGTGCCAGCAGTCAGGCACAGGGGCGTAACTATGGCTACACCTTC
TRBV2,TRBJ1-1,-,-,CASRAARDTEAFF,TGTGCCAGCAGGGCTGCCAGGGACACTGAAGCTTTCTTT
TRBV11-3,TRBJ2-2,few,-,CASSLDRTGELFF,TGTGCCAGCAGCTTAGATCGGACCGGGGAGCTGTTTTTT
TRBV5-1,TRBJ1-1,-,-,CASSLAQTNTEAFF,TGCGCCAGCAGCTTAGCGCAGACCAACACTGAAGCTTTCTTT
TRBV9,TRBJ1-2,-,-,CASSVSLGQGHGYTF,TGTGCCAGCAGCGTTAGCTTAGGTCAGGGGCATGGCTACACCTTC
TRBV12-5,TRBJ2-4,-,-,CASAWGGLAKNIQYF,TGTGCTAGTGCCTGGGGGGGGCTGGCCAAAAACATTCAGTACTTC
TRBV18,TRBJ2-1,once,TRBD1,CASSPLTTRDRSSEQFF,TGTGCCAGCTCACCGCTTACTACTCGGGACAGAAGTTCCGAGCAGTTCTTC
TRBV6-2/TRBV6-3,TRBJ1-4,once,-,CASSRRGTNEKLFF,TGTGCCAGCAGTCGCAGGGGTACTAATGAAAAACTGTTTTTT
TRBV18,TRBJ2-1,few,-,CASSPQFGLGEQFF,TGTGCCAGCTCACCACAGTTCGGGTTGGGTGAGCAGTTCTTC
TRBV27,TRBJ2-3,-,TRBD2,CASSPLRGYTDTQYF,TGTGCCAGCAGCCCCCTGCGGGGGTACACAGATACGCAGTATTTT